This TCR beta chain was obtained from a study of blood T cell repertoires in COVID-19. Study-wide context: There were acute and convalescent COVID-19 samples, and they came from the United States, Italy and Spain. Sample material is recorded as cDNA or gDNA derived from T cells, B-cell-depleted T cells, or PBMCs.

The authors' processing: The authors estimated nucleated cell counts from reference gene primer amplification. Sequencing used immunoSEQ multiplex PCR; TCRdb keeps in-frame clones, though not all of them. V and J calls and clone size follow that table, whereas D and trimming were derived from the DNA. The table shows 240,000 or so clones, with around 81% occurring only once. Those enrolled in Seattle joined during active infection and were followed longitudinally afterward. V lost 1 base and J 0 bases, leaving 7 bases between the germline ends. Germline-derived CDR1 and CDR2 are SGHRS and YFSETQ. The length of the CDR3 is 14 residues.

This receptor was taken from a woman at least 80 years old with COVID-19, enrolled during active disease. Sequenced input: peripheral blood. This rearrangement joins TRBV5-1 to TRBJ1-1; no clear D gene. The CDR3 nucleotides are TGCGCCAGCAGCTTGCAGATAATGAACACTGAAGCTTTCTTT. Translated, it gives CASSLQIMNTEAFF.